These 16 T cell receptor beta chains originate from one sample sequenced in a study of T cells in Graves' hyperthyroidism and ophthalmopathy. Regions amplified from RNA transcripts were the TCR beta CDR3 regions. First-round RT-PCR with HTBI primers amplified the TCR CDR3 region. Each CDR3 protein gets one entry after TCRdb re-called the multiplex PCR reads with MiXCR. The top ten clones hold over 25% of a sample with roughly 550,000 distinct CDR3 sequences, roughly a sixth of them seen once. Sequences were obtained from blood. Receptors were obtained from a woman aged 30 to 39 with Graves' ophthalmopathy.

This clonotype was seen a few times. The chain combines TRBV9 with TRBJ2-2; 9 bases match TRBD2. Trimming at V came to 0 bases and at J to 4 bases, leaving 10 bases not matched to a gene. Looked up from germline, CDR1 is SGDLS and CDR2 is YYNGEE. CDR3 length equals 18 residues. CDR3 amino acids: CASSVGLAGRLSTGELFF. The CDR3 nucleotides read TGTGCCAGCAGCGTAGGGCTAGCGGGGCGATTGAGCACCGGGGAGCTGTTTTTT.

The table lists this clonotype with a few counts. The chain uses TRBV28 and TRBJ2-1; no definite D call. The CDR3 is 11 amino acids. CDR1 and CDR2 from the germline V gene are MDHEN and SYDVKM. V was cut by 5 bases and J by 12 bases, with 11 bases left in between. Here the CDR3 DNA reads TGTGCCAGCAGTCCCCGGGTCGGGCAGTTCTTC. It specifies CASSPRVGQFF.

The V call is TRBV20-1, the J call TRBJ2-3; possible D gene TRBD2, 6 bases. V gave up 0 bases and J gave up 1 base, with 8 bases separating them. The CDR3 spans 14 residues. The V gene's germline CDR1 is DFQATT and CDR2 SNEGSKA (reference sequence). The CDR3 nucleotides read TGCAGTGCTAGAGATCCTAGCGGCACAGATACGCAGTATTTT. Its protein product is CSARDPSGTDTQYF.

The table lists this clonotype with a few counts. The chain recombines TRBV24-1 with TRBJ1-5; D is perhaps TRBD1 (5 bases). Germline CDR1 and CDR2: KGHDR and SFDVKD. This CDR3 comprises 15 residues. The V end lost 4 bases, the J end lost 5 bases, and 14 bases lay between the germline ends. The CDR3, as DNA: TGTGCCACCAGTGAAACGGGACGGACCTATCAGCCCCAGCATTTT. This translates into CATSETGRTYQPQHF.

This clonotype was detected a few times. This chain links TRBV4-3 with TRBJ2-5; 7 nucleotides align to TRBD2. The CDR3 contains 15 residues. The ends lost 0 bases at V and 5 bases at J; junction bases unmatched: 6. Germline assignment: CDR1 LGHNA and CDR2 YSLEER. CDR3: CASSQDLGREETQYF. The CDR3 DNA is TGCGCCAGCAGCCAAGATCTCGGGCGGGAGGAGACCCAGTACTTC.

The V call is TRBV7-8, the J call TRBJ2-1; 9 bases are a match to TRBD2. After removal of 2 bases from V and 12 bases from J, the junction contained 17 bases not matched to a gene. Looked up from germline, CDR1 is SGHVS and CDR2 is FQNEAQ. The CDR3 is 17 residues long. CDR3 DNA: TGTGCCAGCAGCTTAAGTACTGGCGGGAGGGCTTTCGTTGTGCAGTTCTTC. Protein product: CASSLSTGGRAFVVQFF.

This clonotype showed up many times. The chain employs TRBV29-1 and TRBJ2-3; the match to TRBD2 covers 9 bases. CDR1 is SQVTM, CDR2 ANQGSEA, per germline. The ends lost 3 bases at V and 0 bases at J; junction bases unmatched: 13. The CDR3 extends over 18 amino acids. The CDR3 sequence: CSVDPASGTSTSTDTQYF. CDR3 sequence (DNA): TGCAGCGTTGACCCCGCTAGCGGGACCTCTACTAGCACAGATACGCAGTATTTT.

The chain employs TRBV5-1 and TRBJ1-2; a weak D match, TRBD1 (6 bases). Looked up from germline, CDR1 is SGHRS and CDR2 is YFSETQ. The CDR3 runs 17 residues. Between the trimmed V and J ends, which lost 0 bases and 6 bases, there was a span of 21 bases. The CDR3, as DNA: TGCGCCAGCAGCTTGGCTCCCAGGGACACTGACCAGGATGGCTACACCTTC. Residues: CASSLAPRDTDQDGYTF.

J is TRBJ1-1 and V is TRBV7-3, with D unclear. V was trimmed by 5 bases and J by 5 bases, leaving 18 bases between them. The CDR3 runs to 15 residues. Germline CDR1 SGHTA, CDR2 FQGTGA. The CDR3 here is CASSPFVAEDTEAFF. The DNA of the CDR3 is TGTGCCAGCAGCCCCTTCGTGGCGGAGGATACTGAAGCTTTCTTT.

This clonotype was recorded a few times. The chain combines TRBV27 with TRBJ1-4, with D possibly matching TRBD1 (6 bases). This CDR3 comprises 15 residues. Per germline, CDR1 MNHEY and CDR2 SMNVEV (reference sequence). Trimming shortened V by 5 bases and J by 3 bases, and 13 bases separated the two germline ends. The CDR3: CASSRTDRANEKLFF. CDR3 bases: TGTGCCAGCAGTCGGACGGACAGAGCTAATGAAAAACTGTTTTTT.

The chain couples TRBV9 to TRBJ2-2; unclear D gene. Looked up from germline, CDR1 is SGDLS and CDR2 is YYNGEE. The length of the CDR3 is 15 residues. Trimming removed 5 bases at V and 0 bases at J, with 11 bases between. CDR3 protein: CASSTGPSNTGELFF. The CDR3, as DNA: TGTGCCAGCAGTACCGGGCCCTCGAACACCGGGGAGCTGTTTTTT. The complete variable domain, with remaining parts taken from reference TRBV9 and TRBJ2-2, reads DSGVTQTPKHLITATGQRVTLRCSPRSGDLSVYWYQQSLDQGLQFLIQYYNGEERAKGNILERFSAQQFPDLHSELNLSSLELGDSALYFCASSTGPSNTGELFFGEGSRLTVL.

The chain joins TRBV6-1 to TRBJ2-7; D gene ambiguous. Germline CDR1 is MNHNS and CDR2 is SASEGT. Trimming pared 0 bases from V and 3 bases from J, leaving 12 bases between. This CDR3 comprises 15 residues. This CDR3 reads CASSEAYMANYEQYF. CDR3 in DNA: TGTGCCAGCAGTGAAGCATACATGGCAAACTACGAGCAGTACTTC.

This clonotype was detected only a few times. The rearrangement uses TRBV10-3 and TRBJ2-1; the D call may be TRBD1 or TRBD2 (5 bases each). Germline V lookup: CDR1 ENHRY, CDR2 SYGVKD. V lost 3 bases and J 6 bases, leaving 9 bases between the germline ends. This CDR3 region has 13 residues. DNA of the CDR3: TGTGCCATCAGTGACCCAGGGAGCAATGAGCAGTTCTTC. It yields the protein CAISDPGSNEQFF.

This clonotype was counted only a few times. The chain employs TRBV6-1 and TRBJ1-1, with D hard to call. Per the germline V gene, CDR1 is MNHNS and CDR2 is SASEGT. The CDR3 has 14 amino acids. The germline V and J ends were trimmed by 5 bases and 0 bases, with 10 bases remaining between them. CDR3 loop: CASSLATVNTEAFF. The CDR3 DNA sequence: TGTGCCAGCAGTTTAGCTACAGTGAACACTGAAGCTTTCTTT.

V gene TRBV11-1 combines with J gene TRBJ2-7, with D perhaps assigned TRBD1 or TRBD2 (5 bases each). Looked up from germline, CDR1 is SGHAT and CDR2 is FQDESV (reference sequence). The ends were cut back, 5 bases at V and 2 bases at J, with 13 bases in the middle. CDR3 length: 14 residues. Here the CDR3 reads CASSPRPGPYEQYF. CDR3 coding DNA: TGTGCCAGCAGCCCCCGGCCGGGACCCTACGAGCAGTACTTC. Supplemented by reference TRBV11-1 and TRBJ2-7, the full variable domain reads EAEVAQSPRYKITEKSQAVAFWCDPISGHATLYWYRQILGQGPELLVQFQDESVVDDSQLPKDRFSAERLKGVDSTLKIQPAELGDSAMYLCASSPRPGPYEQYFGPGTRLTVT.

This clonotype was counted at least ten times. V gene TRBV5-1 combines with J gene TRBJ2-1; the D gene is possibly TRBD2 (5 bases). The V end lost 0 bases, the J end lost 7 bases, and 14 bases lay between the germline ends. This CDR3 spans 15 amino acids. Germline CDR1 and CDR2: SGHRS and YFSETQ. This chain's CDR3 is CASSLGGARGNEQFF. The CDR3, as DNA: TGCGCCAGCAGCTTGGGGGGAGCCCGTGGGAATGAGCAGTTCTTC.